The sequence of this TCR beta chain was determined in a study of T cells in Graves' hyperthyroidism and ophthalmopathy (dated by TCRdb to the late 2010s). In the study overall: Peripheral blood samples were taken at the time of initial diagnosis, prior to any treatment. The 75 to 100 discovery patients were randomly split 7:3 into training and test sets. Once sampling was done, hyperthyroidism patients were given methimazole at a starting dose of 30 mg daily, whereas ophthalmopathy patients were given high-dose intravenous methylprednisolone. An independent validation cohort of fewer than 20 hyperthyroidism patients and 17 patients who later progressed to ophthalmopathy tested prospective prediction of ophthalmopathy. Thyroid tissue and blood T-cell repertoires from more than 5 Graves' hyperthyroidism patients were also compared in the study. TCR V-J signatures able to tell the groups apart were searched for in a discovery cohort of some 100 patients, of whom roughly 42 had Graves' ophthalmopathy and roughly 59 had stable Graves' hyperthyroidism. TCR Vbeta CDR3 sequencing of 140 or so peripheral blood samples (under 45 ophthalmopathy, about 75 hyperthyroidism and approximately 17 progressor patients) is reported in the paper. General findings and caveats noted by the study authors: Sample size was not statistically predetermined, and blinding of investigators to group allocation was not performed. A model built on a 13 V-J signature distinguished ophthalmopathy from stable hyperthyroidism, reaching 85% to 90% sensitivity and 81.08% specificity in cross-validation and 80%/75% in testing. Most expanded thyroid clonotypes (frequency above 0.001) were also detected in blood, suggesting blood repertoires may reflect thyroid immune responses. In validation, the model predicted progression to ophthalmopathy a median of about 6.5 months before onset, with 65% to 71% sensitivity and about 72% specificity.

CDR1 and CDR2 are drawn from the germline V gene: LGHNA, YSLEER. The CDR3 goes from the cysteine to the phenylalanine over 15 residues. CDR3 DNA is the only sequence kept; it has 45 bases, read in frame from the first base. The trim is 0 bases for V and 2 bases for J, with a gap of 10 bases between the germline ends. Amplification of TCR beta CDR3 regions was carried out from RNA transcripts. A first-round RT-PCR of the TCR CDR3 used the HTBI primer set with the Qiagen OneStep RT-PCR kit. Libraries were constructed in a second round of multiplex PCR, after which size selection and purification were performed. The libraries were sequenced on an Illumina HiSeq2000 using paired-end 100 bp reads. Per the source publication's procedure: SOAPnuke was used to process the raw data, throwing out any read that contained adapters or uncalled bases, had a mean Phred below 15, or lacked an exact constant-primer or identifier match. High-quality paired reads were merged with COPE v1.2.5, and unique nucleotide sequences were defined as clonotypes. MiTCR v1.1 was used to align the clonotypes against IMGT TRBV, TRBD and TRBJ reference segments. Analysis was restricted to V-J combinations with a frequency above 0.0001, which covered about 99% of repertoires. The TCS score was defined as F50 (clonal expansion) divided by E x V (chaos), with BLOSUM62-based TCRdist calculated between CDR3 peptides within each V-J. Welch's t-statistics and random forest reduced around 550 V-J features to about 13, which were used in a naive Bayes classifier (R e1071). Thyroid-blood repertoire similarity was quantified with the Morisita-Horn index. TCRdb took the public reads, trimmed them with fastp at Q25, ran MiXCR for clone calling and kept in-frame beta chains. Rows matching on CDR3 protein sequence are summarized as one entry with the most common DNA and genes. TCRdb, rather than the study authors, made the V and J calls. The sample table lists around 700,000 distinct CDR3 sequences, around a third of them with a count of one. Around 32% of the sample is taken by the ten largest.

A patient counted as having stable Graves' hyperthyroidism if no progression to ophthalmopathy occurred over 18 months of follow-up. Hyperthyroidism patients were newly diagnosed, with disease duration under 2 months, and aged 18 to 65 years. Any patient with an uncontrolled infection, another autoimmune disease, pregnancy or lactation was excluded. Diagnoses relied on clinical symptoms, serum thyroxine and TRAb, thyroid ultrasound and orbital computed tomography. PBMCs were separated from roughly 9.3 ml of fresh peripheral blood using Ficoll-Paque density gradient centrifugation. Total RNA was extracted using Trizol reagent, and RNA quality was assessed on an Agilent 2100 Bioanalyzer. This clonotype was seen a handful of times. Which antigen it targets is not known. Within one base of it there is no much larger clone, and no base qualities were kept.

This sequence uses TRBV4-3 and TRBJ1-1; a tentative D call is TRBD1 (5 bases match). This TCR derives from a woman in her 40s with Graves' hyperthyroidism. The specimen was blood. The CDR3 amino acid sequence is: CASSQERTQNTEAFF. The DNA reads TGCGCCAGCAGCCAAGAACGGACACAAAACACTGAAGCTTTCTTT.